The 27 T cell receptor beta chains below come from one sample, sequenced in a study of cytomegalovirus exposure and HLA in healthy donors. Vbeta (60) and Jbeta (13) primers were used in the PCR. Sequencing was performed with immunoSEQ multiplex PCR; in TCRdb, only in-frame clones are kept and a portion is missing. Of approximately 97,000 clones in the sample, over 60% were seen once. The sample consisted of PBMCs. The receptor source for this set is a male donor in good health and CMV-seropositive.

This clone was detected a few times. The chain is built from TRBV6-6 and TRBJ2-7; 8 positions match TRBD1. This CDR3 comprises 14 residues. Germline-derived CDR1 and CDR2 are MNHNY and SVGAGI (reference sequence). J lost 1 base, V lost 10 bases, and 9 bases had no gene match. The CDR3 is CATSMGQASYEQYF. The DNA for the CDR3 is TGTGCCACCTCCATGGGACAGGCTTCCTACGAGCAGTACTTC.

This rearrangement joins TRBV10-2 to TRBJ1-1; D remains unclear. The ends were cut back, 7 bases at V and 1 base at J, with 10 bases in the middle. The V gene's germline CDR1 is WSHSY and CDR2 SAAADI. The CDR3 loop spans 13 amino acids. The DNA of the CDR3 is TGCGCCAGCAACCGCAGAACGAACACTGAAGCTTTCTTT. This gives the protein CASNRRTNTEAFF.

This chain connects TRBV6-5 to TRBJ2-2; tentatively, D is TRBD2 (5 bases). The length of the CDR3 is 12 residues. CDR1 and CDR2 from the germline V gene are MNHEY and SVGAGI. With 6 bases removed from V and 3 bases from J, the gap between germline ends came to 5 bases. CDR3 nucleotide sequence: TGTGCCAGCAGGCGGGACACCGGGGAGCTGTTTTTT. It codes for CASRRDTGELFF.

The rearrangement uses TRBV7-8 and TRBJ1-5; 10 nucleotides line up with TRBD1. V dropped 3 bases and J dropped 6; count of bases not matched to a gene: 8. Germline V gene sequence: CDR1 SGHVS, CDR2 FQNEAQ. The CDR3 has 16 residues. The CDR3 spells CASSLDRTGGSQPQHF. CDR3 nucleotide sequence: TGTGCCAGCAGCTTGGACCGGACAGGGGGAAGTCAGCCCCAGCATTTT.

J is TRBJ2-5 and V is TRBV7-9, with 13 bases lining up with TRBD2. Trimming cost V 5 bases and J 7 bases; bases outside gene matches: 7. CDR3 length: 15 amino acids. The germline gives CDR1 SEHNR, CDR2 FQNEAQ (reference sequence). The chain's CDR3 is CASSRTSGGGWTQYF. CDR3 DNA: TGTGCCAGCAGCCGGACTAGCGGGGGCGGATGGACCCAGTACTTC.

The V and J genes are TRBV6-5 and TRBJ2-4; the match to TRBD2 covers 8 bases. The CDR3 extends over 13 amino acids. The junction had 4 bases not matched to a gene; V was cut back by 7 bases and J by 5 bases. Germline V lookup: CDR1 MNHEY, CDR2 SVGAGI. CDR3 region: CASTPGGENIQYF. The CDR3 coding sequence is TGTGCCAGCACCCCCGGGGGGGAAAACATTCAGTACTTC.

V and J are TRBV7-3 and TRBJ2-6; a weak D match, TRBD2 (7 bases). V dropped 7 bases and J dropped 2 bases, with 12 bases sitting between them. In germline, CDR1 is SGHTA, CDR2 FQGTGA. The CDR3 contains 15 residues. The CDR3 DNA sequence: TGTGCCAGCAACAGAGGGGGGGCTGGGGCCAACGTCCTGACTTTC. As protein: CASNRGGAGANVLTF.

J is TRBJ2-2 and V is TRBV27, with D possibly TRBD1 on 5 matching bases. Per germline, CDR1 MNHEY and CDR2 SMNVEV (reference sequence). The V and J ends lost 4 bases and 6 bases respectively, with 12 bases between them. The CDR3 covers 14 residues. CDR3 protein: CASSSPQGSGELFF. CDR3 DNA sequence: TGTGCCAGCAGTTCACCCCAGGGTTCCGGGGAGCTGTTTTTT.

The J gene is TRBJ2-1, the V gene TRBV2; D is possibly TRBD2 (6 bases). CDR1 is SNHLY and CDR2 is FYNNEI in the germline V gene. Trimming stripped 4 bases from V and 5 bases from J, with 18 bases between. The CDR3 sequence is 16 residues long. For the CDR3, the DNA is TGTGCCAGCAGTGCTACCTGGGGGGACGCCGACAATGAGCAGTTCTTC. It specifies CASSATWGDADNEQFF.

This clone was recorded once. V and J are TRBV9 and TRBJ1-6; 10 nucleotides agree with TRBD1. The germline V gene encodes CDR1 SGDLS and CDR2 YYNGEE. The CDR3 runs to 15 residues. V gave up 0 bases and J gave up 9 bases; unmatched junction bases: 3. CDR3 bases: TGTGCCAGCAGCGTAGATGGACAGGGGGGTTCACCCCTCCACTTT. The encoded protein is CASSVDGQGGSPLHF.

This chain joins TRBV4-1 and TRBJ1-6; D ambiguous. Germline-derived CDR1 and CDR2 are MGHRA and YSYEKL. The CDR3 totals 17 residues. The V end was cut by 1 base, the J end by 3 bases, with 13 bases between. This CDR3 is CASSQAPAVGYNSPLHF. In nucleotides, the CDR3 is TGCGCCAGCAGCCAAGCGCCTGCGGTAGGCTATAATTCACCCCTCCACTTT.

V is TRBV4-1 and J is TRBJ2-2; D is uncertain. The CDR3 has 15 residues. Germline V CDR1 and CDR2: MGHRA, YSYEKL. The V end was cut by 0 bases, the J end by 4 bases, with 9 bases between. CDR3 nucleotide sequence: TGCGCCAGCAGCCAAGATCCCCTCGGCACCGGGGAGCTGTTTTTT. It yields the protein CASSQDPLGTGELFF.

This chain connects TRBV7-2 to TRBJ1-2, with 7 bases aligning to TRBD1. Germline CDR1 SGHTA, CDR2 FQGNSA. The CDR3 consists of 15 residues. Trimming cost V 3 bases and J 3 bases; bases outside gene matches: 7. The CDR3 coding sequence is TGTGCCAGCAGCTTTGGGGCAGGACAGGACTATGGCTACACCTTC. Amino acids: CASSFGAGQDYGYTF.

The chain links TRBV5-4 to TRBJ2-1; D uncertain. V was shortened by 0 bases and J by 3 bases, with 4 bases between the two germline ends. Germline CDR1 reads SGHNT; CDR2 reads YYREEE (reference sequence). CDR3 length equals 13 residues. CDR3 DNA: TGTGCCAGCAGCTTGGCTAGCTACAATGAGCAGTTCTTC. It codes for CASSLASYNEQFF.

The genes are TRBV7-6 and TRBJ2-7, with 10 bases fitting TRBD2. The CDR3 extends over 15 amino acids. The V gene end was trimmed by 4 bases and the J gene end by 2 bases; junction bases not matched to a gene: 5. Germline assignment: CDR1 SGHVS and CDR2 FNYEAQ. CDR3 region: CASSSTSGQTYEQYF. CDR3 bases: TGTGCCAGCAGCTCGACTAGCGGGCAAACCTACGAGCAGTACTTC.

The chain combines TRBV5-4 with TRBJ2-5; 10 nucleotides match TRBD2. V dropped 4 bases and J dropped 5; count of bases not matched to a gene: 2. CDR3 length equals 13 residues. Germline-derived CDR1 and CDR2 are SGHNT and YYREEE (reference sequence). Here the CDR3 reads CASSLTSGETQYF. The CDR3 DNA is TGTGCCAGCAGCCTGACTAGCGGGGAGACCCAGTACTTC. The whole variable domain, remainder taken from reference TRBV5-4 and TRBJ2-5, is ETGVTQSPTHLIKTRGQQVTLRCSSQSGHNTVSWYQQALGQGPQFIFQYYREEENGRGNFPPRFSGLQFPNYSSELNVNALELDDSALYLCASSLTSGETQYFGPGTRLLVL.

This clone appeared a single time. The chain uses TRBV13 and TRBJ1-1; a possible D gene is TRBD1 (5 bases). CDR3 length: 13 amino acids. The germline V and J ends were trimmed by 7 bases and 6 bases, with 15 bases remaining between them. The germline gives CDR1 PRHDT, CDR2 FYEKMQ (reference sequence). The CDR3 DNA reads TGTGCCAGCAAAAAGGGGTACAGCTCTGAAGCTTTCTTT. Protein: CASKKGYSSEAFF.

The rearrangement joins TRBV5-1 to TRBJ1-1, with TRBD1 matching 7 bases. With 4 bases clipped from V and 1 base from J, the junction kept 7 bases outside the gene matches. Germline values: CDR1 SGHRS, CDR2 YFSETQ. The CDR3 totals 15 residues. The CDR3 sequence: CASSKDRVGNTEAFF. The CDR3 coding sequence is TGCGCCAGCAGCAAAGACAGGGTCGGGAACACTGAAGCTTTCTTT.

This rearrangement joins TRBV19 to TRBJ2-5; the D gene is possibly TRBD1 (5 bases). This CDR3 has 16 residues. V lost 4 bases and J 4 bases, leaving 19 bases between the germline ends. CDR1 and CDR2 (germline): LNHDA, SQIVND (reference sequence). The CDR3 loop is CASSTARARMGETQYF. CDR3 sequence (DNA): TGTGCCAGTAGTACCGCCAGGGCCCGGATGGGAGAGACCCAGTACTTC.

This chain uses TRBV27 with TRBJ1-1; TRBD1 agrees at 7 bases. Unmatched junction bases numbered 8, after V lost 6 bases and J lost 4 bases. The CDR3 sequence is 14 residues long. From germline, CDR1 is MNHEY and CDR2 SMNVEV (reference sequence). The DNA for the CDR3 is TGTGCCAGCAGCCGGGGACAGTCAAGCACTGAAGCTTTCTTT. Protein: CASSRGQSSTEAFF.

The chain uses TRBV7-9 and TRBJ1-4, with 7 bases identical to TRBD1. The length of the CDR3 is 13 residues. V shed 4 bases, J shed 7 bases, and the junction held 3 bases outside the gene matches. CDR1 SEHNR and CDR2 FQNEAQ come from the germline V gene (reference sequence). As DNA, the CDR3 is TGTGCCAGCAGCTATTGGACAGGTGAAAAACTGTTTTTT. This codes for CASSYWTGEKLFF.

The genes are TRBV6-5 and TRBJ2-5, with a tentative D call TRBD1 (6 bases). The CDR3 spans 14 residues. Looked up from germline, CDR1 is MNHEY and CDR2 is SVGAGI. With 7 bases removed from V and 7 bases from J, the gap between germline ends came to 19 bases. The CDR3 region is CASTRFQGSGTQYF. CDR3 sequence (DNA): TGTGCCAGCACCCGGTTTCAGGGGAGTGGGACCCAGTACTTC.

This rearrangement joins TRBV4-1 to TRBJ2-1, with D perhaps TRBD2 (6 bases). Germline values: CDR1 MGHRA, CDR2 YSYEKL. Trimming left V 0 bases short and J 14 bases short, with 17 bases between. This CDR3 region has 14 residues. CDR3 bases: TGCGCCAGCAGCCAAGATGGAGCAATCCGCGGGGAGTTCTTC. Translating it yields CASSQDGAIRGEFF.

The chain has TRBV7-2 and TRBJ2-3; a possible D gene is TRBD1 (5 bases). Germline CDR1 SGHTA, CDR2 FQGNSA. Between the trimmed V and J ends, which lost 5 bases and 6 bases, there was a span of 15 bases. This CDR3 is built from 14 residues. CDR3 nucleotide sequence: TGTGCCAGCAGCCCCACGACAGACACTGATACGCAGTATTTT. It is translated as CASSPTTDTDTQYF.

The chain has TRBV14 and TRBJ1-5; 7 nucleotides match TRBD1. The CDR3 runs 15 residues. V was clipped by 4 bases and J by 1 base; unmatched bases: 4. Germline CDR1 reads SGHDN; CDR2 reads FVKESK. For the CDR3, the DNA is TGTGCCAGCAGCCCACAGGGGATCAGCAATCAGCCCCAGCATTTT. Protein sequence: CASSPQGISNQPQHF. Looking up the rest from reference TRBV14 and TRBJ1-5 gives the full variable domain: EAGVTQFPSHSVIEKGQTVTLRCDPISGHDNLYWYRRVMGKEIKFLLHFVKESKQDESGMPNNRFLAERTGGTYSTLKVQPAELEDSGVYFCASSPQGISNQPQHFGDGTRLSIL.

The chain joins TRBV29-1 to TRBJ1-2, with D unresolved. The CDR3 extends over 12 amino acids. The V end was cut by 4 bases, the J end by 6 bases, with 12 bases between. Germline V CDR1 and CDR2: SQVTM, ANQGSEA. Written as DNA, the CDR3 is TGCAGCGTTGCTGACATTCTCAATGGCTACACCTTC. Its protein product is CSVADILNGYTF.

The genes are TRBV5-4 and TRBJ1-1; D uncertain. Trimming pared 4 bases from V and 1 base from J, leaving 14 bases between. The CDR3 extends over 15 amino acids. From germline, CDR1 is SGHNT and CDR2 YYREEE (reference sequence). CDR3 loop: CASSPAGWGNTEAFF. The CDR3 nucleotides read TGTGCCAGCAGCCCAGCGGGGTGGGGGAACACTGAAGCTTTCTTT.